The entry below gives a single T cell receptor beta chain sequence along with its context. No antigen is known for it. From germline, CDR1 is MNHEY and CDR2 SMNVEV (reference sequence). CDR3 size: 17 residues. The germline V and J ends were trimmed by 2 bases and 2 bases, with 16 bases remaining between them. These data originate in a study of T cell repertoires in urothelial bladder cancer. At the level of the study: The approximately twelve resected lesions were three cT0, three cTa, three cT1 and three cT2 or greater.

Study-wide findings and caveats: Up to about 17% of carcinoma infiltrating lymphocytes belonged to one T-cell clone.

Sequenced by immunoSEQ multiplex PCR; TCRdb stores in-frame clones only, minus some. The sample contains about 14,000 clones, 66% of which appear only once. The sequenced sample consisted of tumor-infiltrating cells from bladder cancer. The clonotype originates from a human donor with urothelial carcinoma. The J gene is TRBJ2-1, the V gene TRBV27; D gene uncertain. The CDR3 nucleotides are TGTGCCAGCAGTTTACCACCCACCTTACACGCCTACAATGAGCAGTTCTTC. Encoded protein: CASSLPPTLHAYNEQFF.